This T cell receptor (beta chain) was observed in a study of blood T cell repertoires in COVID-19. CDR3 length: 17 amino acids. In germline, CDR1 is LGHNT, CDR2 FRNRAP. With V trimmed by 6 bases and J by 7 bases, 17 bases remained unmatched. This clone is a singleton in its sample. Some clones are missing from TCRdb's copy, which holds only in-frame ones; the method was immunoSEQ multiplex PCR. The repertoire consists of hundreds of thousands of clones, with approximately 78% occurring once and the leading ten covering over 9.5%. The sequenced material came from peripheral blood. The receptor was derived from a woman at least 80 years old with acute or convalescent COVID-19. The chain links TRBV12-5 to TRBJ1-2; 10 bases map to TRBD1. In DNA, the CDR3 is TGTGCTAGTGGGGCGCCGGGACAGGGGACGGGGGTCGGTGGCTACACCTTC. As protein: CASGAPGQGTGVGGYTF.